Below, 20 T cell receptor beta chains from the same sample are listed, as sequenced in a study of blood T cell repertoires in COVID-19 (dated by TCRdb to 2019 to 2021). The library was produced with the immunoSEQ multiplex PCR assay. Sourced from immuneACCESS, this table was stored by TCRdb with only in-frame sequences that have V and J called. A share of the clones is absent; for the studies checked, an unresolved V gene accounts for under half, and the remainder has no known explanation. For this sample the table gives under 300,000 clones, of which 65% to 90% were detected only once. 2% to 2.5% of the sample comes from the top ten. The specimen was peripheral blood. The receptors stem from a man aged 40-49 years who had recovered from COVID-19.

The V and J genes are TRBV25-1 and TRBJ2-3, with TRBD2 identical over 11 bases. CDR3 length: 15 amino acids. The trim removed 4 bases at V and 5 bases at J, leaving 5 bases unmatched. CDR1 and CDR2 (germline): MGHDK, SYGVNS. For the CDR3, the DNA is TGTGCCAGCAGTGGGGTAGCGGGAGGGGAAGATACGCAGTATTTT. It translates to CASSGVAGGEDTQYF.

V usage is TRBV30 and J usage is TRBJ2-2; D unclear. V was pared by 2 bases and J by 2 bases, with 18 bases between. The germline V gene encodes CDR1 GTSNPN and CDR2 SVGIG (reference sequence). The CDR3 runs to 17 residues. The CDR3 DNA sequence: TGTGCCTGGAGTATCGACCCCGGAGCCCAAAACACCGGGGAGCTGTTTTTT. This translates into CAWSIDPGAQNTGELFF.

The V gene is TRBV6-5, the J gene TRBJ2-1; the D gene is possibly TRBD2 (5 bases). V was pared by 2 bases and J by 4 bases, with 15 bases between. Germline assignment: CDR1 MNHEY and CDR2 SVGAGI. CDR3 length: 16 amino acids. CDR3 protein: CASSYVSSGTYNEQFF. CDR3 coding DNA: TGTGCCAGCAGTTACGTGTCCAGCGGAACTTACAATGAGCAGTTCTTC.

This chain uses TRBV6-5 with TRBJ2-1, with 13 bases that match TRBD2. Per the germline V gene, CDR1 is MNHEY and CDR2 is SVGAGI. With 7 bases clipped from V and 7 bases from J, the junction kept 4 bases outside the gene matches. The CDR3 has 14 amino acids. In nucleotides, the CDR3 is TGTGCCAGCATTAGGACTAGCGGGAGTAATGAGCAGTTCTTC. Amino acid sequence: CASIRTSGSNEQFF.

V usage is TRBV29-1 and J usage is TRBJ2-1; TRBD2 matches at 15 bases. V dropped 8 bases and J dropped 0; count of bases not matched to a gene: 5. Germline V gene sequence: CDR1 SQVTM, CDR2 ANQGSEA. The CDR3 runs to 16 residues. The CDR3 protein is CSPGLAGGPSYNEQFF. CDR3 coding DNA: TGCAGCCCGGGACTAGCGGGGGGCCCCTCCTACAATGAGCAGTTCTTC.

The gene calls are TRBV28 and TRBJ2-7; 12 bases map to TRBD2. Germline CDR1 is MDHEN and CDR2 is SYDVKM. CDR3 size: 15 residues. With 6 bases clipped from V and 2 bases from J, the junction kept 5 bases outside the gene matches. The CDR3 bases are TGTGCCAGCAGCCCCCGGACTAGCGGGACCTACGAGCAGTACTTC. Its translation is CASSPRTSGTYEQYF.

This chain uses TRBV11-2 with TRBJ2-7; 11 nucleotides agree with TRBD1. Losses at the gene ends were 4 bases for V and 6 bases for J; bases not matched to a gene: 8. CDR3 length: 15 residues. CDR1 and CDR2 from the germline V gene are SGHAT and FQNNGV. This CDR3 is CASSSRDRGSGEQYF. The CDR3 DNA reads TGTGCCAGCAGCTCCCGGGACAGGGGGTCGGGCGAGCAGTACTTC.

The gene calls are TRBV10-2 and TRBJ2-1; 13 nucleotides line up with TRBD2. Germline CDR1 is WSHSY and CDR2 is SAAADI. This CDR3 comprises 16 residues. V shed 6 bases and J 4 bases; nucleotides not matched to a gene: 6. For the CDR3, the DNA is TGCGCCAGCAGCGGGACTAGCGGGATGGCTTACAATGAGCAGTTCTTC. Translated: CASSGTSGMAYNEQFF.

This chain uses TRBV7-6 with TRBJ2-7; 13 nucleotides align to TRBD2. CDR1 is SGHVS and CDR2 is FNYEAQ in the germline V gene. J gave up 1 base and V 1 base, and 4 bases lay outside the gene matches. This CDR3 spans 17 amino acids. The CDR3 bases are TGTGCCAGCAGCTTAGGGGGACTAGCGGGAACGTCCTACGAGCAGTACTTC. Its translation: CASSLGGLAGTSYEQYF. Based on the CDR3 plus reference TRBV7-6 and TRBJ2-7, the full variable domain is GAGVSQSPRYKVTKRGQDVALRCDPISGHVSLYWYRQALGQGPEFLTYFNYEAQQDKSGLPNDRFSAERPEGSISTLTIQRTEQRDSAMYRCASSLGGLAGTSYEQYFGPGTRLTVT.

This chain uses TRBV5-8 with TRBJ2-7; tentative D call: TRBD2 (6 bases). This CDR3 spans 13 amino acids. V was pared by 2 bases and J by 5 bases, with 11 bases between. CDR1 SGHTS and CDR2 YDEGEE come from the germline V gene. CDR3 residues: CASSFVWGDEQYF. DNA of the CDR3: TGTGCCAGCAGCTTCGTCTGGGGGGACGAGCAGTACTTC.

The rearrangement joins TRBV10-3 to TRBJ1-2; 8 nucleotides align to TRBD1. The CDR3 consists of 18 residues. After removal of 3 bases from V and 6 bases from J, the junction contained 18 bases not matched to a gene. CDR1 ENHRY and CDR2 SYGVKD come from the germline V gene. The CDR3 loop reads CAISEVGRGTGGGDGYTF. For the CDR3, the DNA is TGTGCCATCAGTGAAGTCGGTCGTGGAACAGGGGGAGGAGATGGCTACACCTTC.

This sequence joins TRBV29-1 and TRBJ2-3, with TRBD1 matching over 8 bases. This CDR3 has 15 residues. Germline CDR1 SQVTM, CDR2 ANQGSEA. After removal of 1 base from V and 3 bases from J, the junction contained 6 bases not matched to a gene. As DNA, the CDR3 is TGCAGCGTTGAAGGACAGGGGATATGGACAGATACGCAGTATTTT. Its translation is CSVEGQGIWTDTQYF.

This rearrangement joins TRBV14 to TRBJ2-3; 7 bases match TRBD1. V gave up 8 bases and J gave up 0 bases; unmatched junction bases: 5. The CDR3 covers 14 residues. Germline CDR1 is SGHDN and CDR2 is FVKESK. The CDR3 loop reads CASPTGASTDTQYF. CDR3 in DNA: TGTGCCAGCCCCACAGGGGCTAGCACAGATACGCAGTATTTT.

The rearrangement links TRBV18 to TRBJ1-2; D perhaps matches TRBD1 (6 bases). With 5 bases removed from V and 8 bases from J, the gap between germline ends came to 18 bases. Germline lookup yields CDR1 KGHSH and CDR2 LQKENI. The CDR3 totals 14 residues. The CDR3 loop is CASSSNGQGTGYTF. The CDR3, as DNA: TGTGCCAGCTCATCAAACGGGCAGGGGACCGGCTACACCTTC.

V usage is TRBV30 and J usage is TRBJ1-1; TRBD1 is a possible D gene (5 bases). The V gene's germline CDR1 is GTSNPN and CDR2 SVGIG (reference sequence). This CDR3 is 13 amino acids long. Between the trimmed V and J ends, which lost 6 bases and 5 bases, there was a span of 16 bases. CDR3 nucleotides: TGTGCCTGCATAACCAGGGTTGATACTGAAGCTTTCTTT. It yields the protein CACITRVDTEAFF.

This chain connects TRBV2 to TRBJ2-7; TRBD1 aligns across 8 bases. With 5 bases clipped from V and 0 bases from J, the junction kept 3 bases outside the gene matches. The CDR3 extends over 14 amino acids. CDR1 SNHLY and CDR2 FYNNEI come from the germline V gene. CDR3 in DNA: TGTGCCAGCAGTAAGGGACAGGACTCCTACGAGCAGTACTTC. Encoded protein: CASSKGQDSYEQYF.

The chain couples TRBV18 to TRBJ2-1, with D possibly matching TRBD1 (5 bases). Germline V gives CDR1 KGHSH, CDR2 LQKENI. Trimming pared 6 bases from V and 9 bases from J, leaving 18 bases between. There are 14 residues in the CDR3. CDR3 coding DNA: TGTGCCAGCTCCCGACCGGACACCCTTTTTGAGCAGTTCTTC. Amino acids: CASSRPDTLFEQFF.

The chain employs TRBV5-6 and TRBJ1-3, with D uncertain. The V gene lost 6 bases and the J gene lost 0 bases, with 7 bases spanning the gap. The CDR3 contains 13 residues. Germline V gene sequence: CDR1 SGHDT, CDR2 YYEEEE. DNA of the CDR3: TGTGCCAGCACAGGCATCTCTGGAAACACCATATATTTT. It is translated as CASTGISGNTIYF. The complete variable domain, with remaining parts taken from reference TRBV5-6 and TRBJ1-3, reads DAGVTQSPTHLIKTRGQQVTLRCSPKSGHDTVSWYQQALGQGPQFIFQYYEEEERQRGNFPDRFSGHQFPNYSSELNVNALLLGDSALYLCASTGISGNTIYFGEGSWLTVV.

The chain links TRBV9 to TRBJ1-5; TRBD1 matches at 9 bases. The germline CDR1 and CDR2 sequences are SGDLS and YYNGEE. The CDR3 contains 14 residues. J was trimmed by 7 bases and V by 3 bases; bases with no gene match: 5. CDR3 in DNA: TGTGCCAGCAGCGAGGGGACAGGGAGCCAGCCCCAGCATTTT. Protein sequence: CASSEGTGSQPQHF.

The chain is built from TRBV5-8 and TRBJ2-3; maybe TRBD2 (5 bases). This CDR3 spans 12 amino acids. With 4 bases removed from V and 10 bases from J, the gap between germline ends came to 13 bases. Germline loops: CDR1 SGHTS, CDR2 YDEGEE. The CDR3 coding sequence is TGTGCCAGCAGCGGCACTCCACTAGCGCAGTATTTT. It specifies CASSGTPLAQYF.